This entry lists 20 T cell receptor beta chains sequenced from one sample in a study of OX40 agonist ivuxolimab in advanced cancers. Assay used: immunoSEQ multiplex PCR; TCRdb lists only in-frame clones, some missing. This repertoire shows tens of thousands of clones, approximately 89% found once; its top ten account for approximately 6%. The sequencing used CD4+ or CD8+ T cells sorted from blood, collected in a trial of the OX40 agonist ivuxolimab. The receptors here all came from an adult with an advanced solid tumor such as melanoma, head and neck, liver or kidney cancer.

The chain is built from TRBV7-9 and TRBJ1-4, with D maybe TRBD1 (6 bases). V lost 6 bases to trimming and J lost 7 bases, with 12 bases between them. The CDR3 has 13 amino acids. In germline, CDR1 is SEHNR, CDR2 FQNEAQ (reference sequence). This CDR3 reads CASRQGVSEKLFF. The CDR3 coding sequence is TGTGCCAGCAGACAGGGAGTTAGTGAAAAACTGTTTTTT.

Only one count was recorded for this clone. In DNA, the CDR3 is TGTGCCAGCAGTTTATCCGACAGGGGGCAAGGGCAGCCCCAGCATTTT. Translation: CASSLSDRGQGQPQHF. The chain is built from TRBV27 and TRBJ1-5; 10 nucleotides align to TRBD1. Germline V gene lookup returns CDR1 MNHEY and CDR2 SMNVEV (reference sequence). This CDR3 spans 16 amino acids. Unmatched junction bases numbered 6, after V lost 0 bases and J lost 7 bases.

The V call is TRBV2, the J call TRBJ1-5; perhaps TRBD1 as D (5 bases). V lost 6 bases to trimming and J lost 7 bases, with 16 bases between them. This CDR3 is 14 amino acids long. Germline V gene data show CDR1 as SNHLY and CDR2 as FYNNEI. In DNA, the CDR3 is TGTGCCAGCAGCTCAGGGAAGTGGGACCAGCCCCAGCATTTT. This gives the protein CASSSGKWDQPQHF.

The rearrangement uses TRBV27 and TRBJ2-5; D possibly corresponds to TRBD1 (6 bases). V lost 2 bases and J lost 5, with 12 bases in between. The CDR3 extends over 14 amino acids. The V gene's germline CDR1 is MNHEY and CDR2 SMNVEV (reference sequence). As DNA, the CDR3 is TGTGCCAGCAGTTTAGGACAGCCCTTCGAGACCCAGTACTTC. Amino acid sequence: CASSLGQPFETQYF.

The chain is built from TRBV7-2 and TRBJ2-7, with TRBD1 as a possible D gene (6 bases). The CDR3 sequence is 15 residues long. V was shortened by 0 bases and J by 3 bases, with 12 bases between the two germline ends. Germline V gives CDR1 SGHTA, CDR2 FQGNSA. CDR3 residues: CASSLATGRFYEQYV. In DNA form, the CDR3 reads TGTGCCAGCAGCTTAGCGACAGGTCGCTTCTACGAGCAGTACGTC.

This sequence joins TRBV28 and TRBJ1-5; possible D gene TRBD1, 6 bases. Germline assignment: CDR1 MDHEN and CDR2 SYDVKM. Trimming stripped 4 bases from V and 3 bases from J, with 25 bases between. This CDR3 contains 19 residues. CDR3 sequence reads: CASSSSARGGGYINQPQHF. The CDR3 bases are TGTGCCAGCAGTTCCTCCGCCCGCGGCGGGGGCTATATCAATCAGCCCCAGCATTTT.

The V gene is TRBV6-5, the J gene TRBJ2-3, with D possibly called TRBD1 or TRBD2 (5 bases each). Germline lookup yields CDR1 MNHEY and CDR2 SVGAGI. V was shortened by 8 bases and J by 3 bases, with 12 bases between the two germline ends. This CDR3 has 13 amino acids. CDR3 region: CASGRKGTDTQYF. For the CDR3, the DNA is TGTGCCAGCGGGAGAAAGGGGACAGATACGCAGTATTTT.

This rearrangement joins TRBV7-9 to TRBJ1-3, with D possibly TRBD1 on 6 matching bases. The V end lost 5 bases, the J end lost 8 bases, and 7 bases lay between the germline ends. The CDR3 covers 11 residues. The germline CDR1 and CDR2 sequences are SEHNR and FQNEAQ (reference sequence). The CDR3 protein is CASSRGDTIYF. The CDR3 DNA sequence: TGTGCCAGCAGCAGGGGGGACACCATATATTTT. Variable domain in full (rest from reference TRBV7-9 and TRBJ1-3): DTGVSQNPRHKITKRGQNVTFRCDPISEHNRLYWYRQTLGQGPEFLTYFQNEAQLEKSRLLSDRFSAERPKGSFSTLEIQRTEQGDSAMYLCASSRGDTIYFGEGSWLTVV.

This rearrangement joins TRBV19 to TRBJ2-1; unclear D gene. Germline values: CDR1 LNHDA, CDR2 SQIVND (reference sequence). The CDR3 loop spans 13 amino acids. The ends were cut back, 3 bases at V and 6 bases at J, with 9 bases in the middle. CDR3 protein: CASSISAGNEQFF. As DNA, the CDR3 is TGTGCCAGTAGTATTAGTGCCGGCAATGAGCAGTTCTTC.

The genes are TRBV7-9 and TRBJ1-2; D not certain. CDR1 and CDR2 (germline): SEHNR, FQNEAQ (reference sequence). The CDR3 length is 15 residues. Trimming stripped 4 bases from V and 0 bases from J, with 12 bases between. The CDR3 reads CASSSRGAANYGYTF. CDR3 in DNA: TGTGCCAGCAGCTCCCGGGGAGCAGCTAACTATGGCTACACCTTC.

This chain joins TRBV27 and TRBJ2-7; TRBD1 is a possible D gene (6 bases). CDR1 MNHEY and CDR2 SMNVEV come from the germline V gene (reference sequence). Trimming took off 6 bases at V and 3 bases at J, with 18 bases between the two ends. The CDR3 consists of 15 residues. CDR3 sequence reads: CASSSGQGQLYEQYF. For the CDR3, the DNA is TGTGCCAGCAGCTCAGGCCAGGGGCAACTCTACGAGCAGTACTTC.

The CDR3 protein is CASTSSWFNYGYTF. The CDR3 region has the DNA TGTGCCAGCACCTCAAGCTGGTTTAACTATGGCTACACCTTC. V is TRBV28 and J is TRBJ1-2; D is unresolved. Trimming took off 7 bases at V and 1 base at J, with 13 bases between the two ends. Germline lookup yields CDR1 MDHEN and CDR2 SYDVKM. The CDR3 runs 14 residues.

V gene TRBV6-6 combines with J gene TRBJ2-5; possibly TRBD1 for D (5 bases). The germline V gene encodes CDR1 MNHNY and CDR2 SVGAGI (reference sequence). The CDR3 loop spans 14 amino acids. Between the trimmed V and J ends, which lost 5 bases and 1 base, there was a span of 11 bases. CDR3 nucleotide sequence: TGTGCCAGCAGTATTCCGGACATCCAAGAGACCCAGTACTTC. It yields the protein CASSIPDIQETQYF.

J is TRBJ1-1 and V is TRBV15; unclear D gene. Germline CDR1 LNHNV, CDR2 YYDKDF (reference sequence). The CDR3 runs 17 residues. Trimming left V 4 bases short and J 3 bases short, with 21 bases between. The CDR3 DNA sequence: TGTGCCACCAGCACTTCGCCGCAGCTCAACCCTGACACTGAAGCTTTCTTT. Its translation is CATSTSPQLNPDTEAFF.

The V call is TRBV29-1, the J call TRBJ1-2; possible D gene TRBD1, 5 bases. Germline values: CDR1 SQVTM, CDR2 ANQGSEA. Trimming took off 2 bases at V and 5 bases at J, with 15 bases between the two ends. The CDR3 is 14 amino acids. CDR3 bases: TGCAGCGTTGAATTTGCTAAGGGGCCTTATGGCTACACCTTC. This translates into CSVEFAKGPYGYTF.

The chain is built from TRBV7-9 and TRBJ2-5, with 9 positions matching TRBD2. V shed 1 base, J shed 5 bases, and the junction held 5 bases outside the gene matches. Germline V gene sequence: CDR1 SEHNR, CDR2 FQNEAQ (reference sequence). The CDR3 covers 15 residues. CDR3 protein: CASSLVQRGDETQYF. CDR3 DNA sequence: TGTGCCAGCAGCTTAGTTCAGCGGGGGGATGAGACCCAGTACTTC.

As to this clone: One end of the junction varies from germline; a read error may be responsible. The rearrangement links TRBV28 to TRBJ2-1; 7 positions match TRBD1. Germline CDR1 reads MDHEN; CDR2 reads SYDVKM. The CDR3 length is 13 residues. The CDR3 DNA sequence: TGTGCCACCAGTTACAGGGGCGGCAATGAGCAGTTCTTC. This sequence encodes CATSYRGGNEQFF.

The V gene is TRBV29-1, the J gene TRBJ2-1; 16 bases are a match to TRBD2. CDR1 is SQVTM, CDR2 ANQGSEA, per germline. V shed 8 bases, J shed 6 bases, and the junction held 7 bases outside the gene matches. The CDR3 loop spans 15 amino acids. This CDR3 reads CSLSGTSGRGNEQFF. CDR3 nucleotide sequence: TGCAGCCTCTCGGGGACTAGCGGGAGGGGCAATGAGCAGTTCTTC.

This rearrangement joins TRBV7-2 to TRBJ2-7; tentatively, D is TRBD1 (6 bases). The CDR3 runs to 12 residues. CDR1 is SGHTA and CDR2 is FQGNSA in the germline V gene. V was cut by 4 bases and J by 4 bases, with 8 bases left in between. This CDR3 is CASSYRVYEQYF. In DNA form, the CDR3 reads TGTGCCAGCAGCTACAGGGTTTACGAGCAGTACTTC.

The chain employs TRBV7-9 and TRBJ2-7, with D possibly being TRBD1 (6 bases). The germline V gene encodes CDR1 SEHNR and CDR2 FQNEAQ (reference sequence). Trimming left V 5 bases short and J 6 bases short, with 17 bases between. There are 14 residues in the CDR3. The CDR3 DNA sequence: TGTGCCAGCAGCAACGTGACAGGACTTAGCGAGCAGTACTTC. This gives the protein CASSNVTGLSEQYF.